This TCR beta chain is from a study of blood T cell repertoires in COVID-19. Overall study context: Sample material is recorded as cDNA or gDNA derived from T cells, B-cell-depleted T cells, or PBMCs.

There are a few counts of this clone. V lost 3 bases and J 7 bases, leaving 16 bases between the germline ends. The germline CDR1 and CDR2 sequences are SGHAT and FQNNGV. The CDR3 has 16 residues. Profiled with immunoSEQ multiplex PCR; TCRdb holds only in-frame clones, not every one. The data contain 450,000 to 500,000 clones, about 85% of them singletons. This chain joins TRBV11-2 and TRBJ1-6; weak D call: TRBD1 (6 bases). The TCR was taken from an older woman who had recovered from COVID-19. Specimen: PBMCs or T cells enriched from blood (not recorded which). CDR3 coding DNA: TGTGCCAGCAGCTTCGGGGGGCGGGCGAGAAATTCACCCCTCCACTTT. Protein sequence: CASSFGGRARNSPLHF.